This note documents a single TCR beta chain sequence. What it recognizes is unknown. Constant-segment primers were used for 5'RACE, and the resulting TCR alpha and TCR beta cDNA libraries carried sample barcodes and UMIs. TCRdb reanalysed the 5' RACE reads using MiXCR and keeps one entry per CDR3 protein. The repertoire holds approximately 240,000 distinct CDR3 sequences, with less than 20% as singletons. This sample is drawn from a study of T-cell memory formation after mild COVID-19. Study information: Among the donors, TCR clusters were largely specific to each donor. Study-level points and caveats: The study found contracting CD4+ clones mainly in CM and EM and contracting CD8+ clones in EMRA. Within pre-infection memory, some responding clones were found, suggesting cross-reactive memory joined.

Trimming pared 6 bases from V and 0 bases from J, leaving 14 bases between. The CDR3 sequence is 15 residues long. CDR1 MNHEY and CDR2 SVGAGI come from the germline V gene. The receptor was isolated from a man aged 18-30 years who had mild COVID-19 (a few samples of this study predate the infection). Cell type and time point are not known. The V and J genes are TRBV6-5 and TRBJ1-1, with unresolved D. Sequenced: PBMCs or a T cell subset sorted from them (not recorded which). Here the CDR3 reads CASSPLTLMNTEAFF. DNA for the CDR3: TGTGCCAGCAGCCCACTGACACTCATGAACACTGAAGCTTTCTTT.